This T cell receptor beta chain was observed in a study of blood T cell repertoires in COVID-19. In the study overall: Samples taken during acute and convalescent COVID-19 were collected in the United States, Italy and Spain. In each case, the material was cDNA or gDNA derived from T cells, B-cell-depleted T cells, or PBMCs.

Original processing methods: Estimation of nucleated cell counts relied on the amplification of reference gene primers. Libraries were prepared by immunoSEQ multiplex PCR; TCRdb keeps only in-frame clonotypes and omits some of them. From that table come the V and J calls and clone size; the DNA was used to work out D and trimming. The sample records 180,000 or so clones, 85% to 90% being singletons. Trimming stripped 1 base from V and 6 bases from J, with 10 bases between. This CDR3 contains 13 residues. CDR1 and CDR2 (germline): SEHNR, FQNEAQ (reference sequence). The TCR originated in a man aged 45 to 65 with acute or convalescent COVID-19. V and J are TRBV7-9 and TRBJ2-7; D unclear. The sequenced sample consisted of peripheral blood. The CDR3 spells CASSLDRHGEQYV. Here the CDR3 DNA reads TGTGCCAGCAGCTTAGATAGACACGGCGAGCAGTACGTC.